This T cell receptor beta chain was captured in a study of molecular identifiers for immune sequencing clone quantification. Germline V gene sequence: CDR1 MNHEY, CDR2 SVGAGI. With 2 bases clipped from V and 6 bases from J, the junction kept 17 bases outside the gene matches. This CDR3 comprises 18 residues. This clonotype has at least ten counts. Using its own MiXCR run on the PCR reads, TCRdb lists one record per CDR3 protein. The table records around 480,000 distinct CDR3 sequences, under 30% of them present only once. This sequence joins TRBV6-5 and TRBJ2-3, with TRBD1 matching 7 bases. This TCR was recovered from a human donor in good health. Some libraries in this study had Jurkat cell RNA spiked in. The sample taken for sequencing was naive CD8+ T cells from blood, with Jurkat cell RNA spiked in. Subset described: FACS-sorted CD8+CD4-CCR7+CD45RA+ naive T cells. The chain's CDR3 is CASSYKSTGVLLADTQYF. The CDR3 nucleotides are TGTGCCAGCAGTTACAAGTCCACAGGGGTTCTACTCGCGGATACGCAGTATTTT.